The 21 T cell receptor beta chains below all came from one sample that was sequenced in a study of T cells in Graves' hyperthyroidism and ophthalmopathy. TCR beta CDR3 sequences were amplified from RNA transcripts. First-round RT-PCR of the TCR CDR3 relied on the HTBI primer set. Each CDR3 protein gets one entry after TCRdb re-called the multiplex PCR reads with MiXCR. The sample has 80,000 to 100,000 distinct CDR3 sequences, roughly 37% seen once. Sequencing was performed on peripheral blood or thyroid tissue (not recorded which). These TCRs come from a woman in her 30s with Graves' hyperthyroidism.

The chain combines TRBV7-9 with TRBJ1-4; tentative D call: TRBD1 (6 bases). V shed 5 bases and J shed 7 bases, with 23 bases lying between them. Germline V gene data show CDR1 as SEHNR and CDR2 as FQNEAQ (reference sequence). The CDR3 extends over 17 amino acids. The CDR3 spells CASSQDLTGRAAEKLFF. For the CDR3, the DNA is TGTGCCAGCAGCCAAGATTTAACAGGGAGGGCAGCTGAAAAACTGTTTTTT.

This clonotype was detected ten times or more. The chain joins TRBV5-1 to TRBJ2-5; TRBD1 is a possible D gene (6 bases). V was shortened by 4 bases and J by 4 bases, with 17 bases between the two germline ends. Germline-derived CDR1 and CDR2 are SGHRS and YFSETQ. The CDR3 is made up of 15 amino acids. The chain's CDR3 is CASSEQGYSGETQYF. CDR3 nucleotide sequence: TGCGCCAGCAGCGAACAGGGATACTCGGGAGAGACCCAGTACTTC.

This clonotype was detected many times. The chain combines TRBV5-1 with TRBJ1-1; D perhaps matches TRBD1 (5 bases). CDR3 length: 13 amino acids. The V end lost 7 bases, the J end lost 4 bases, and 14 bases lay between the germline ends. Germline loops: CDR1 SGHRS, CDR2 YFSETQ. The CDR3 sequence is CASGYRGGTEAFF. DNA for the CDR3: TGCGCCAGCGGTTACCGGGGCGGCACTGAAGCTTTCTTT.

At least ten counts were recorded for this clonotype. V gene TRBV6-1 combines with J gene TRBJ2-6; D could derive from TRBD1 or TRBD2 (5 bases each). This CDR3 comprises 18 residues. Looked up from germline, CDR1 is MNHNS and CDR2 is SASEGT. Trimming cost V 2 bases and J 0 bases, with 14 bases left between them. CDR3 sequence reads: CASSEPGRILSGANVLTF. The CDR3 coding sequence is TGTGCCAGCAGTGAACCGGGACGGATTCTCTCTGGGGCCAACGTCCTGACTTTC.

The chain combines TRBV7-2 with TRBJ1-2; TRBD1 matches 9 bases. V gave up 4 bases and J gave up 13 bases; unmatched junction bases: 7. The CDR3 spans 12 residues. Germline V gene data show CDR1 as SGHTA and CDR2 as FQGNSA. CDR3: CASSSRQGGLTF. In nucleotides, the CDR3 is TGTGCCAGCAGCTCTAGACAGGGGGGGCTCACCTTC.

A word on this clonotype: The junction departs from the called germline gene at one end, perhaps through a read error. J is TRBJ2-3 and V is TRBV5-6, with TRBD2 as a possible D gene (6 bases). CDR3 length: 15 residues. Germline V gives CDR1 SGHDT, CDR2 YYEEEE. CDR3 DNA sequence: TGTGCCAGCAACTTGGGGGGTTCCTACACAGATACGCAGTATTTT. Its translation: CASNLGGSYTDTQYF.

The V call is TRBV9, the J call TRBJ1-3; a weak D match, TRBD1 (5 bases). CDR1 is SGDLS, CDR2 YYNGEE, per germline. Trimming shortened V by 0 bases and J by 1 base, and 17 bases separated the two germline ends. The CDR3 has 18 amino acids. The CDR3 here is CASSVEVGAGSSGNTIYF. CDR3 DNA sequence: TGTGCCAGCAGCGTAGAGGTCGGAGCAGGGTCATCTGGAAACACCATATATTTT.

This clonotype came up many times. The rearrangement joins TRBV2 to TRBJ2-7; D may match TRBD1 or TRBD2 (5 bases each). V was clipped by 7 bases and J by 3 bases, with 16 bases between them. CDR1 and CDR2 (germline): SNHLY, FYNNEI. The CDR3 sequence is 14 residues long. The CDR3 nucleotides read TGTGCCAGCAAACCGGGCCGGGGCCTCTACGAGCAGTACTTC. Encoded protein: CASKPGRGLYEQYF.

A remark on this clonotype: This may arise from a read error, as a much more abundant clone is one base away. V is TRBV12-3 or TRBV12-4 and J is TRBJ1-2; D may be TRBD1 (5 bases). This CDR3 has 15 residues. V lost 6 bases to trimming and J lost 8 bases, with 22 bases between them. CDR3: CASRLRGRGPKGYTF. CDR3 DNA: TGTGCCAGCAGGTTAAGGGGACGGGGCCCAAAGGGCTACACCTTC.

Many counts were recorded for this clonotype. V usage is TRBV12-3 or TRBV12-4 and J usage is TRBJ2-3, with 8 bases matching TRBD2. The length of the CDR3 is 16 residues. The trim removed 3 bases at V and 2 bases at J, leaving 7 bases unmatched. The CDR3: CASSFQASGFTDTQYF. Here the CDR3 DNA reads TGTGCCAGCAGTTTCCAAGCTAGCGGGTTCACAGATACGCAGTATTTT.

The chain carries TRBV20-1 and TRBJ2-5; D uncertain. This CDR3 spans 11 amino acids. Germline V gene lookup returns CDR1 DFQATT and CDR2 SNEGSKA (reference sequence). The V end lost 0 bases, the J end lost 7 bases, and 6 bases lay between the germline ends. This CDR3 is CSARDQRTQYF. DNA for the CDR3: TGCAGTGCTAGAGATCAAAGGACCCAGTACTTC.

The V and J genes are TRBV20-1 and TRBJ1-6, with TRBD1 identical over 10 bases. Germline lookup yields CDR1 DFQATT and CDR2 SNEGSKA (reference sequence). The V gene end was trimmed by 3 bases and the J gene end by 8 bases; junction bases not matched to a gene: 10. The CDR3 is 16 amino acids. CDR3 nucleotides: TGCAGTGCTAGCCCGGGACAGGGGCGTCTGGATTCACCCCTCCACTTT. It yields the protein CSASPGQGRLDSPLHF.

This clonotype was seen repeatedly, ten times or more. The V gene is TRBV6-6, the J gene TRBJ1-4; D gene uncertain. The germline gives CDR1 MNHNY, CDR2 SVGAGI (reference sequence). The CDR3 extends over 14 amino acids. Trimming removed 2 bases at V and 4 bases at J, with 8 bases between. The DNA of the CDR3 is TGTGCCAGCAGTTACCCGAGGGATAATGAAAAACTGTTTTTT. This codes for CASSYPRDNEKLFF.

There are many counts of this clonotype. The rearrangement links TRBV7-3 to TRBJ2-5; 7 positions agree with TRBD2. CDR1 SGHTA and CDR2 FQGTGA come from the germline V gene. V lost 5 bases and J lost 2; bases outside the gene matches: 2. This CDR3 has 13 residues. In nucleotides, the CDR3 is TGTGCCAGCAGCCGACTAGCTCAAGAGACCCAGTACTTC. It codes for CASSRLAQETQYF.

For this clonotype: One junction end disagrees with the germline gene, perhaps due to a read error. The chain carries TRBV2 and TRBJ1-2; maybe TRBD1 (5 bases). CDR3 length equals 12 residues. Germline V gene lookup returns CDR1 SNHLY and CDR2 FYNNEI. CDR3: CAGSRGVGGYTF. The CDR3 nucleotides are TGTGCCGGCAGTAGAGGGGTAGGTGGCTACACCTTC.

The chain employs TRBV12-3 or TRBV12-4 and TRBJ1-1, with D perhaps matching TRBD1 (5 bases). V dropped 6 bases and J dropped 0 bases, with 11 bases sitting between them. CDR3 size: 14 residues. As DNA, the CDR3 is TGTGCCAGCAGACTAGGGACGGTGAACACTGAAGCTTTCTTT. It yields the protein CASRLGTVNTEAFF.

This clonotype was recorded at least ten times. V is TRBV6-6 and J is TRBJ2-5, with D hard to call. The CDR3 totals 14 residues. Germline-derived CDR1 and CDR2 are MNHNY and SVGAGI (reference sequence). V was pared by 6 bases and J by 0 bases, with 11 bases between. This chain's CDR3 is CASRRWWDQETQYF. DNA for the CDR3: TGTGCCAGCAGGAGGTGGTGGGACCAAGAGACCCAGTACTTC.

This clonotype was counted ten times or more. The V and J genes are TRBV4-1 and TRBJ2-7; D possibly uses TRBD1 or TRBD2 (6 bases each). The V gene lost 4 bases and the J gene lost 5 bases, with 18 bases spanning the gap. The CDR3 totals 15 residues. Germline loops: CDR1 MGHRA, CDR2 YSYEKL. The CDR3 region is CASSLTGGGENEQYF. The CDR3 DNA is TGCGCCAGCAGCCTAACTGGGGGCGGGGAGAACGAGCAGTACTTC.

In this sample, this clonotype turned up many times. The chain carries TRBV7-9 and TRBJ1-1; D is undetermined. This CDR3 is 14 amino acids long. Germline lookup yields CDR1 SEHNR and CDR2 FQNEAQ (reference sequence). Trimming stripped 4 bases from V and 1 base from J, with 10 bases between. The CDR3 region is CASSSSLGNTEAFF. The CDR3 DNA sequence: TGTGCCAGCAGCTCCTCCTTAGGGAACACTGAAGCTTTCTTT.

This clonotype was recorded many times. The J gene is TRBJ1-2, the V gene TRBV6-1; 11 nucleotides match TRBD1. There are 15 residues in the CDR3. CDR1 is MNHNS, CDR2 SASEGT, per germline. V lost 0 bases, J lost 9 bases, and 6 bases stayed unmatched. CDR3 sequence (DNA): TGTGCCAGCAGTGAAGCGGGACAGGGGGTTCCGCGCTACACCTTC. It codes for CASSEAGQGVPRYTF.

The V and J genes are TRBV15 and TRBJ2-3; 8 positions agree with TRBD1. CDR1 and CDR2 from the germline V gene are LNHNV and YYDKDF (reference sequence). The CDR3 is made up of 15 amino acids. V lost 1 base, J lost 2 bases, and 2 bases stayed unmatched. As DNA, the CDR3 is TGTGCCACCAGCAGAGGACAGGGGTACACAGATACGCAGTATTTT. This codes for CATSRGQGYTDTQYF.